This T cell receptor beta chain was profiled in a study of blood T cell repertoires in COVID-19. About the research overall: Nucleic acid was either cDNA or gDNA, and it came from T cells, B-cell-depleted T cells, or PBMCs.

Assay: immunoSEQ multiplex PCR; the TCRdb copy retains only in-frame clones and omits some. There are 270,000 or so clones in the sample; 82% occur only once, and 3.1% lies in the top ten. Germline-derived CDR1 and CDR2 are MNHEY and SMNVEV (reference sequence). Trimming shortened V by 4 bases and J by 8 bases, and 20 bases separated the two germline ends. The CDR3 extends over 16 amino acids. Sequences were obtained from peripheral blood. V gene TRBV27 combines with J gene TRBJ2-2, with a weak D call TRBD2 (6 bases). The sequence was collected from a woman between 18 and 29 years old with acute or convalescent COVID-19. CDR3 sequence reads: CASSSWSSGLTGELFF. CDR3 bases: TGTGCCAGCAGTTCCTGGTCGAGCGGGCTAACTGGGGAGCTGTTTTTT.